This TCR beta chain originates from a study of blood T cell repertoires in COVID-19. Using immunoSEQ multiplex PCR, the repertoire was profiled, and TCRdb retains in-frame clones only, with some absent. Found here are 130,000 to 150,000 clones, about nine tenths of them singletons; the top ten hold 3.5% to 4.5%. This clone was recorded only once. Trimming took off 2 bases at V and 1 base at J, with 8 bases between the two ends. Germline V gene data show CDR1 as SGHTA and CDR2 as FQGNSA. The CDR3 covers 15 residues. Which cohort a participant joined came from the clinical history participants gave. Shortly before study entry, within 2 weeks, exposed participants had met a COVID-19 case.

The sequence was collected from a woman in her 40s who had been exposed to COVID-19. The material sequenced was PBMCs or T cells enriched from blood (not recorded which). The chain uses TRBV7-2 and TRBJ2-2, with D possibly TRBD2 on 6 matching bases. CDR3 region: CASSLSGGNTGELFF. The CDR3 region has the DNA TGTGCCAGCAGCTTATCCGGGGGGAACACCGGGGAGCTGTTTTTT.